The text below deals with one TCR beta chain. The antigen remains unidentified. Here immunoSEQ multiplex PCR was the method, and the copy in TCRdb shows in-frame clones only, minus some. The profile shows about 2 million clones, 85% to 95% of them singletons. The source of the sample is a study of shared clonotypes between healthy human individuals. Study context: Used for every donor were three CD4 naive, three CD4 memory, two CD8 naive and one CD8 memory plate. Study results and limitations: Clonotypes not shared had lower generation probabilities than those common to all four donors. Sharing across four donors was seen in around 5% of naive CD4 clonotypes. Relative to memory subsets, naive subsets generally showed larger estimated richness.

CDR1 is MNHEY and CDR2 is SMNVEV in the germline V gene (reference sequence). The length of the CDR3 is 10 residues. V was shortened by 10 bases and J by 2 bases, with 5 bases between the two germline ends. The clonotype comes from a young man in good health. The sequenced sample was naive CD4+ T cells sorted from blood. The subset here: CD45RA+ positively selected. The chain couples TRBV27 to TRBJ2-5, with D unclear. The CDR3 DNA reads as TGTGCCATAGAACAAGAGACCCAGTACTTC. This gives the protein CAIEQETQYF.